The T cell receptor beta chain described here comes from a study of shared clonotypes between healthy human individuals (dated by TCRdb to the early 2020s). Looking at the study overall: The cohort included a few men and two women between 18 and 49 years of age. For each donor, three plates each were used for CD4 naive and CD4 memory, two plates were used for CD8 naive, and one plate was used for CD8 memory. To estimate repertoire size and how much clonotypes are shared between individuals, the study performed deep sequencing of blood TCR repertoires from a handful of healthy adults. To increase sequencing depth and limit assay-specific biases, TCR repertoire library preparation and sequencing were carried out by different laboratories using diverse techniques. Each donor's leukapheresis produced roughly between about 0.8 and 8.9 billion PBMCs.

About this clone itself: Its antigen is currently not known. Per-base qualities were not stored, and no clone one base away is much larger.

Using the deep immunoSEQ assay, multiplex PCR amplified TCR CDR3 regions from genomic DNA. For each cell subset, the extracted genomic DNA was distributed evenly across all wells of several immunoSEQ 96-well plates, and each plate served as one replicate. For sorted subsets, each replicate PCR was loaded with approximately 190 ng genomic DNA, equivalent to 25,000 to 35,000 T cell genomes. The purified libraries were quantified using a Qubit 3.0 fluorometer, sized with a Bioanalyzer 2100, and then quantified again using the KAPA Library Quantification kit. Every immunoSEQ 96-well plate was sequenced on a dedicated single-read 150-cycle Illumina NextSeq 550 flow cell. In the source study's methods: Because only junctional sequences without quality scores were contained in the immunoSEQ output, filtering matching that applied to full-length reads could not be performed. Sequences were annotated with PyIR, a Python wrapper for IgBLAST v1.9, and V/J genes and CDR3 were assigned using IMGT germline references. Reads were removed for weak V/J assignments (E-value above 1e-6), missing CDR3, stop codons, out-of-frame junctions, or ambiguous translated residues. V3J clonotypes were defined by identical inferred V gene, J gene, and CDR3 amino acid sequence. To compute the percentage overlap between repertoires, the number of shared unique clonotypes was divided by the size of the smaller repertoire. RTK rarefaction, the Chao1 estimator, and Recon v2.1 estimates of unobserved clonotypes were used to assess repertoire richness. Generation probabilities for all TCRbeta clonotypes obtained by the gDNA method from a handful of donors were computed using OLGA. TCRdb took over this immuneACCESS table, retaining in-frame rearrangements with V and J assigned. Such tables are incomplete; in checked studies, under half of the missing clones stem from an unresolved V gene, and the remainder is unexplained. That table is the source of V, J and clone size, and D and trimming were worked out from the DNA. A total of fewer than 3 million clones appear in this sample, approximately 90% of them only once. The ten largest make up around 0.4% of the sample.

There are 16 amino acids in the CDR3, from cysteine to phenylalanine inclusive. Only the CDR3 part of the read is kept: 48 bases, read in frame from the first base. The research as a whole found: Because the study included only a small number of donors, the genetic and exposure-history diversity represented was limited. Pairwise subsampling led to the expectation that sequencing depth would affect the degree of clonotype sharing among donors. Only blood was sampled, and tissue TCR repertoires likely differ from those in blood. Compared with non-shared clonotypes, the clonotypes found in all four sorted-subset donors had higher generation probabilities. Estimated clonotype richness was generally larger for naive than for memory subsets. About 5% of naive CD4, approximately 3.7% of naive CD8, 2.3% of memory CD4, and around 0.4% of memory CD8 clonotypes were shared across several donors. Rarefaction of sorted-subset datasets indicated incomplete sequencing despite the large sequencing depth.

Donors were healthy HIV-negative adults with no recently reported acute infections or vaccinations. Every donor was a Caucasian adult living in Nashville, Tennessee, USA. CD4+ T cells were enriched by magnetic negative selection, after which naive cells were positively selected on CD45RA and the negative fraction was taken as the memory subset. Blood was obtained by leukapheresis, after which PBMCs were separated by Ficoll-Histopaque density gradient centrifugation and cryopreserved in liquid nitrogen vapor phase. Analytical flow cytometry was used to check the purity and quantity of every magnetically sorted T cell population. Genomic DNA was isolated from each sorted fraction and quantified by UV absorbance on a Nanodrop 2000c.

Recombination connected TRBV12-2 to TRBJ2-1; the D segment call TRBD2 is taken from the table without a DNA check. TRBV12-2 is annotated as a pseudogene. The receptor comes from a man between 18 and 35 years old in good health. Some clones in this sample may be carry-over from other donors' samples. The sample taken for sequencing was naive CD4+ T cells from PBMCs. According to the study, the label for this sample's cell subset or site signals: CD45RA+ positively selected. The CDR3 sequence is CASRPDPREGYNEQFF. The sequence in DNA is TGTGCAAGTCGCCCCGATCCGCGGGAGGGCTACAATGAGCAGTTCTTC.